Here is one T cell receptor (beta chain) with its context. Its target is not known. The data were taken from a study of T cells in Graves' hyperthyroidism and ophthalmopathy. Those with hyperthyroidism were 18 to 65 years old, newly diagnosed, and ill for under 2 months. Study results and limitations: The blood repertoire included most of the expanded thyroid clonotypes above 0.001.

Germline V CDR1 and CDR2: MGHRA, YSYEKL. The CDR3 covers 16 residues. Trimming at V came to 3 bases and at J to 0 bases, leaving 5 bases not matched to a gene. RNA transcripts gave rise to amplified TCR beta CDR3 regions. First-round RT-PCR of the TCR CDR3 relied on the HTBI primer set. MiXCR was run by TCRdb on the multiplex PCR reads, yielding one entry per CDR3 protein. Of fewer than 300,000 distinct CDR3 sequences listed, over 12% are singletons. This chain links TRBV4-1 with TRBJ2-7; the match to TRBD1 covers 10 bases. Source material: blood. The receptor comes from a woman between 45 and 60 years old with Graves' hyperthyroidism that later progressed to Graves' ophthalmopathy. The CDR3, as DNA: TGCGCCAGCAGCCAGCCGGACAGGGGGTACTCCTACGAGCAGTACTTC. This sequence encodes CASSQPDRGYSYEQYF.